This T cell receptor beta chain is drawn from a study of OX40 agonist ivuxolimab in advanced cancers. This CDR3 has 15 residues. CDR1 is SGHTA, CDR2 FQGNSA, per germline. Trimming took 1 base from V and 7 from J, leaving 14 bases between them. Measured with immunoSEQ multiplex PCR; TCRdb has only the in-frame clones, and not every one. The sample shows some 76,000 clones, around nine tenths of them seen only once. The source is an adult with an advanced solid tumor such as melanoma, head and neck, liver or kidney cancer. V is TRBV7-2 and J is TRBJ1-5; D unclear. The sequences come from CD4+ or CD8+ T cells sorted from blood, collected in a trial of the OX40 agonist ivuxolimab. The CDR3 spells CASSLGSPEAQPQHF. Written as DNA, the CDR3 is TGTGCCAGCAGCTTAGGCAGTCCAGAGGCCCAGCCCCAGCATTTT.